Shown below are 18 T cell receptor beta chains from a single sample sequenced in a study of regulatory T cells in long-lasting Graves disease. According to the study, TCR beta libraries were built with iRepertoire HTBI primers and CDR3-region Arm-PCR. TCRdb analysed the multiplex PCR reads with MiXCR anew, one entry per CDR3 protein. The sample includes more than 350,000 distinct CDR3 sequences, just under 15% of them seen just once. The time point was: newly diagnosed GD, antithyroid drugs for less than 3 months. Following extraction of RNA from PBMCs, that RNA was used to make the TCR library. These data are also associated with another study on T cells in Graves' hyperthyroidism and ophthalmopathy.

The specimen comprised peripheral blood mononuclear cells (PBMCs), sampled at new diagnosis, from a patient treated with antithyroid drugs. The receptors derive from a woman aged 30 to 39 with Graves disease.

The rearrangement links TRBV7-9 to TRBJ2-2; TRBD1 matches at 8 bases. This CDR3 comprises 15 residues. The germline V gene has CDR1 SEHNR and CDR2 FQNEAQ (reference sequence). V lost 5 bases, J lost 7 bases, and 9 bases stayed unmatched. This CDR3 reads CASSPQTGEVGELFF. Written as DNA, the CDR3 is TGTGCCAGCAGCCCCCAGACAGGGGAGGTCGGGGAGCTGTTTTTT. The entire variable domain, with the rest obtained from reference TRBV7-9 and TRBJ2-2, is as follows: DTGVSQNPRHKITKRGQNVTFRCDPISEHNRLYWYRQTLGQGPEFLTYFQNEAQLEKSRLLSDRFSAERPKGSFSTLEIQRTEQGDSAMYLCASSPQTGEVGELFFGEGSRLTVL.

This clonotype has a handful of counts. A clone one base away is much larger, so this may be a read error. V and J are TRBV2 and TRBJ2-7, with a possible D match to TRBD1 (5 bases). The CDR3 length is 13 residues. Germline V gene sequence: CDR1 SNHLY, CDR2 FYNNEI. CDR3 sequence reads: CASSAVGPYGQYF. The CDR3 nucleotides read TGTGCCAGCAGTGCGGTGGGGCCCTACGGGCAGTACTTC.

The chain combines TRBV5-1 with TRBJ2-7; 12 bases map to TRBD2. CDR1 is SGHRS and CDR2 is YFSETQ in the germline V gene. This CDR3 contains 18 residues. The trim removed 4 bases at V and 0 bases at J, leaving 11 bases unmatched. The CDR3: CASSPTSGGLFISYEQYF. The CDR3 coding sequence is TGCGCCAGCAGCCCGACTAGCGGGGGCCTCTTTATCTCCTACGAGCAGTACTTC.

The table lists this clonotype with many counts. The chain employs TRBV9 and TRBJ2-3, with unresolved D. Trimming removed 0 bases from V and 6 bases from J, with 11 bases in between. CDR1 SGDLS and CDR2 YYNGEE come from the germline V gene. This CDR3 contains 14 residues. CDR3 in amino acids: CASSVGAVVDTQYF. Written as DNA, the CDR3 is TGTGCCAGCAGCGTAGGGGCGGTAGTCGATACGCAGTATTTT.

Only one count was recorded for this clonotype. This chain connects TRBV11-2 to TRBJ2-7, with D possibly matching TRBD2 (6 bases). The CDR3 runs 17 residues. V shed 0 bases and J shed 2 bases, with 17 bases lying between them. Germline CDR1 SGHAT, CDR2 FQNNGV. CDR3 nucleotides: TGTGCCAGCAGCTTAGACACGGGGACTCCATACACCTACGAGCAGTACTTC. Amino acid sequence: CASSLDTGTPYTYEQYF.

The chain is built from TRBV2 and TRBJ2-5; 15 bases map to TRBD2. V lost 7 bases to trimming and J lost 4 bases; unmatched junction nucleotides: 10. Germline-derived CDR1 and CDR2 are SNHLY and FYNNEI. This CDR3 has 17 amino acids. The DNA of the CDR3 is TGTGCCAGCATATCCCGGGAGGGACTAGCGGGAGGAGAGACCCAGTACTTC. Amino acids: CASISREGLAGGETQYF. Looking up the rest from reference TRBV2 and TRBJ2-5 gives the full variable domain: EPEVTQTPSHQVTQMGQEVILRCVPISNHLYFYWYRQILGQKVEFLVSFYNNEISEKSEIFDDQFSVERPDGSNFTLKIRSTKLEDSAMYFCASISREGLAGGETQYFGPGTRLLVL.

This clonotype was seen ten or more times. Sequence at one end of the junction differs from germline and may be a read error. This chain links TRBV5-1 with TRBJ2-1; maybe TRBD2 (6 bases). The CDR3 sequence is 15 residues long. CDR1 is SGHRS, CDR2 YFSETQ, per germline. The CDR3 region is CASSLVGSSYNEQFF. The DNA of the CDR3 is TGTGCCAGCAGCTTAGTCGGGAGCTCCTACAATGAGCAGTTCTTC. Using reference TRBV5-1 and TRBJ2-1 for the parts outside the CDR3, the full variable domain is KAGVTQTPRYLIKTRGQQVTLSCSPISGHRSVSWYQQTPGQGLQFLFEYFSETQRNKGNFPGRFSGRQFSNSRSEMNVSTLELGDSALYLCASSLVGSSYNEQFFGPGTRLTVL.

With regard to this clonotype: A much larger clone is a single base away; this may be a read error. The J gene is TRBJ2-1, the V gene TRBV14, with 10 bases matching TRBD2. Per germline, CDR1 SGHDN and CDR2 FVKESK. The trim removed 2 bases at V and 7 bases at J, leaving 20 bases unmatched. This CDR3 contains 20 residues. CDR3: CASSQSLPLAGVPLRNEQFF. DNA of the CDR3: TGTGCCAGCAGCCAAAGTCTTCCTCTAGCGGGAGTGCCGCTGAGAAATGAGCAGTTCTTC.

The rearrangement links TRBV7-9 to TRBJ2-3, with D possibly matching TRBD1 (5 bases). Germline V CDR1 and CDR2: SEHNR, FQNEAQ (reference sequence). This CDR3 spans 15 amino acids. V shed 1 base and J shed 4 bases, with 12 bases lying between them. This CDR3 is CASSLEPGIPDTQYF. The CDR3 DNA follows: TGTGCCAGCAGCTTAGAACCAGGGATCCCAGATACGCAGTATTTT.

The V call is TRBV7-8, the J call TRBJ2-7; 12 bases fit TRBD1. The CDR3 has 16 residues. V lost 6 bases and J lost 2; bases outside the gene matches: 8. The germline V gene encodes CDR1 SGHVS and CDR2 FQNEAQ. For the CDR3, the DNA is TGTGCCAGCAGGCCCGGGACAGGGGGCGATCCCTACGAGCAGTACTTC. Translation: CASRPGTGGDPYEQYF. Complete variable domain (other parts from reference TRBV7-8 and TRBJ2-7): GAGVSQSPRYKVAKRGQDVALRCDPISGHVSLFWYQQALGQGPEFLTYFQNEAQLDKSGLPSDRFFAERPEGSVSTLKIQRTQQEDSAVYLCASRPGTGGDPYEQYFGPGTRLTVT.

This chain links TRBV19 with TRBJ1-1, with D hard to call. Germline V gene data show CDR1 as LNHDA and CDR2 as SQIVND (reference sequence). This CDR3 has 14 amino acids. Between the trimmed V and J ends, which lost 4 bases and 1 base, there was a span of 10 bases. DNA for the CDR3: TGTGCCAGTAGTACCCCTGGCGGGAACACTGAAGCTTTCTTT. Protein: CASSTPGGNTEAFF.

This chain joins TRBV7-9 and TRBJ2-3; D might be TRBD2 (6 bases). Trimming took 4 bases from V and 11 from J, leaving 13 bases between them. Germline assignment: CDR1 SEHNR and CDR2 FQNEAQ (reference sequence). This CDR3 is 12 amino acids long. CDR3 DNA sequence: TGTGCCAGCAGCTCCTCGGGGGATTGGCAGTATTTT. Amino acid sequence: CASSSSGDWQYF.

The chain combines TRBV30 with TRBJ1-2; weak D call: TRBD1 (6 bases). The CDR3 totals 13 residues. The germline V gene has CDR1 GTSNPN and CDR2 SVGIG (reference sequence). V was clipped by 2 bases and J by 4 bases, with 11 bases between them. This chain's CDR3 is CAWSPLGGYGYTF. The CDR3 DNA follows: TGTGCCTGGAGTCCTCTAGGGGGCTATGGCTACACCTTC.

Comments on this clonotype: A far larger clone is one nucleotide away, so this likely arose from a read error. The J gene is TRBJ2-4, the V gene TRBV11-2, with D tentatively TRBD2 (5 bases). V gave up 4 bases and J gave up 13 bases, with 29 bases separating them. Germline V gives CDR1 SGHAT, CDR2 FQNNGV. The CDR3 loop spans 17 amino acids. This CDR3 reads CASSSLLGVRTHNEQYF. The CDR3 DNA is TGTGCCAGCAGCTCATTACTGGGAGTACGGACGCACAATGAGCAGTACTTC.

In the case of this clonotype: This may be a read error: a much more frequent sequence differs by one nucleotide. This sequence joins TRBV25-1 and TRBJ1-1, with TRBD1 matching over 11 bases. The junction had 2 bases not matched to a gene; V was cut back by 3 bases and J by 5 bases. The V gene's germline CDR1 is MGHDK and CDR2 SYGVNS. The CDR3 sequence is 14 residues long. The CDR3 loop is CASSEGQGGTEAFF. The CDR3 DNA sequence: TGTGCCAGCAGTGAGGGACAGGGGGGGACTGAAGCTTTCTTT.

Remarks on this clonotype: This clone may be a read error of a much larger clone one base away. The rearrangement joins TRBV3-1 to TRBJ2-1; 10 bases fit TRBD2. The CDR3 totals 14 residues. Looked up from germline, CDR1 is LGHDT and CDR2 is YNNKEL (reference sequence). For the CDR3, the DNA is TGTGCCAGCACCCAAAGAGCGGGAGGGCCGGAGCAGTTCTTC. Protein: CASTQRAGGPEQFF.

The chain recombines TRBV24-1 with TRBJ2-4, with D unresolved. This CDR3 has 16 residues. V was cut by 4 bases and J by 3 bases, with 15 bases left in between. CDR1 KGHDR and CDR2 SFDVKD come from the germline V gene. This chain's CDR3 is CATSDSADIGKNIQYF. CDR3 coding DNA: TGTGCCACCAGTGACTCGGCCGACATTGGCAAAAACATTCAGTACTTC.

This clonotype appeared many times. The chain has TRBV6-2 or TRBV6-3 and TRBJ2-7, with TRBD2 identical over 9 bases. The germline V gene has CDR1 MNHEY and CDR2 SVGEGT. The CDR3 covers 15 residues. Trimming cost V 5 bases and J 4 bases; bases outside gene matches: 9. CDR3: CASSAHSGGSYEQYF. CDR3 DNA: TGTGCCAGCAGTGCTCATAGCGGGGGATCGTACGAGCAGTACTTC.